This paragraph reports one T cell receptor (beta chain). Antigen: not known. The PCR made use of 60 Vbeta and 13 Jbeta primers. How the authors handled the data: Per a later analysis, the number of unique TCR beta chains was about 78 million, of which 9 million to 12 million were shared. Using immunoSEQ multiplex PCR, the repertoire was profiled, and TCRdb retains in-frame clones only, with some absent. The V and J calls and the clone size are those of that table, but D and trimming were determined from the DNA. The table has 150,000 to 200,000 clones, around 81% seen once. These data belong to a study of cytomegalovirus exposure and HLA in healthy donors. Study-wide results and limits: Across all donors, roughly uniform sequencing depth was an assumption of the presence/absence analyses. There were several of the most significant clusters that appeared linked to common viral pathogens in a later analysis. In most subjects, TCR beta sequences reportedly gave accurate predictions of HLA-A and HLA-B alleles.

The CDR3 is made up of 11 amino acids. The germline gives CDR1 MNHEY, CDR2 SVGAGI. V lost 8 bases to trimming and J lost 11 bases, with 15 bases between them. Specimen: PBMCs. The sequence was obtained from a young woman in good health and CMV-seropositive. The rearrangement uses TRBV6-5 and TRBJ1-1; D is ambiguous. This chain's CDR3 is CASGLVSSAFF. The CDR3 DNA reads TGTGCCAGCGGACTAGTCAGTTCTGCTTTCTTT.